This T cell receptor beta chain comes out of a study of CD8 T cells in Susac syndrome. An amount of RNA that ranged from roughly 0.45 to 1 ug was reverse transcribed with random hexamers. TCRdb reprocessed the immunoSEQ multiplex PCR reads via MiXCR and lists one record per CDR3 protein. The top ten clones hold around 0.18% of a sample with fewer than 350,000 distinct CDR3 sequences, approximately 89% of them seen once. Stable or active relapsing-remitting multiple sclerosis, untreated and meeting revised McDonald criteria, defined the controls. CD8+ and CD4+ T cells were negatively isolated; TEMRA cells were FACS-enriched. The CDR3 sequence is 13 residues long. The germline V gene encodes CDR1 MNHEY and CDR2 SVGEGT. V lost 8 bases to trimming and J lost 7 bases; unmatched junction nucleotides: 6.

The receptor was derived from a human donor with multiple sclerosis. This chain uses TRBV6-2 or TRBV6-3 with TRBJ2-4; 9 bases are a match to TRBD2. Sequenced input: CD8+ T cells from PBMCs. The CDR3 loop is CASAGLARNIQYF. The CDR3 coding sequence is TGTGCCAGCGCGGGACTAGCAAGGAACATTCAGTACTTC.